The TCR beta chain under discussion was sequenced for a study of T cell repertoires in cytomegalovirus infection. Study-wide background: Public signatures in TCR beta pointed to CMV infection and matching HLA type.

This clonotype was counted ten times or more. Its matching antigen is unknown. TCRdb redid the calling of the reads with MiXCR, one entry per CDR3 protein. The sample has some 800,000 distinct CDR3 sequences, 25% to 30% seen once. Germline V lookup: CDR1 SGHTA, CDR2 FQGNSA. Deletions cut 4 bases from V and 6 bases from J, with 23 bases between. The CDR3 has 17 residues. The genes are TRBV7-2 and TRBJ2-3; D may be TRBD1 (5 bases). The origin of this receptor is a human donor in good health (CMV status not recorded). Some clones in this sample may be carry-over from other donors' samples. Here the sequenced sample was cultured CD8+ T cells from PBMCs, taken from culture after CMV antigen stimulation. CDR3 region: CASSSNDSLWVGDTQYF. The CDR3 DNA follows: TGTGCCAGCAGCTCTAATGACAGTTTATGGGTGGGGGATACGCAGTATTTT.